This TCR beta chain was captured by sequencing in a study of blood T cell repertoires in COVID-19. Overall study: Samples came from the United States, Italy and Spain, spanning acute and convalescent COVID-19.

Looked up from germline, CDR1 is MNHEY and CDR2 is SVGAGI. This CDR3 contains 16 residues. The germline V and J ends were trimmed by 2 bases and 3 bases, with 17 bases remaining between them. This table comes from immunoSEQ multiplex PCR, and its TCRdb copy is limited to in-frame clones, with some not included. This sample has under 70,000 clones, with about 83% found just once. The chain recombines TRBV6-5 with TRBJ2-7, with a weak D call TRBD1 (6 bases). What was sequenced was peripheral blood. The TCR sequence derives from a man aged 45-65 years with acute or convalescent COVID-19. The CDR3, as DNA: TGTGCCAGCAGTTACACGTCCGGGACACGGCACTACGAGCAGTACTTC. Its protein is CASSYTSGTRHYEQYF.